The rows below give T cell receptor beta chains drawn from one sample of a study of shared clonotypes between healthy human individuals. The data were produced by immunoSEQ multiplex PCR, yet TCRdb's version contains in-frame clones alone and is incomplete. This table has about 2 million clones, 85% to 95% appearing once. Specimen: naive CD4+ T cells sorted from blood. These receptors came from a man aged 18 to 30 in good health. CDR3s include the opening cysteine and the closing phenylalanine or tryptophan. Each record gives: D gene, V gene, J gene, clone size, CDR3 protein, CDR3 DNA. The D gene is left open where the match is weak. Clone size is shown for a subset of rows, as once, few, many or a class of expanded clone.

d_call: -
v_call: TRBV5-1
j_call: TRBJ2-3
clone_size: -
cdr3_aa: CASSLSFSRGLNTDTQYF
cdr3_nt: TGCGCCAGCAGCTTGAGCTTTTCCCGTGGACTCAACACAGATACGCAGTATTTT

d_call: TRBD2
v_call: TRBV6-1
j_call: TRBJ2-3
clone_size: -
cdr3_aa: CASSEGLAGGTDTQYF
cdr3_nt: TGTGCCAGCAGTGAAGGACTAGCGGGAGGGACAGATACGCAGTATTTT

d_call: -
v_call: TRBV4-3
j_call: TRBJ2-7
clone_size: -
cdr3_aa: CASGPAVSSYEQYF
cdr3_nt: TGCGCCAGCGGTCCTGCCGTAAGCTCCTACGAGCAGTACTTC

d_call: -
v_call: TRBV7-9
j_call: TRBJ2-1
clone_size: -
cdr3_aa: CASSLGQVLMEQFF
cdr3_nt: TGTGCCAGCAGCTTAGGTCAGGTCCTCATGGAGCAGTTCTTC

d_call: TRBD2
v_call: TRBV30
j_call: TRBJ2-7
clone_size: -
cdr3_aa: CAWTRGGEQYF
cdr3_nt: TGTGCCTGGACCCGGGGGGGCGAGCAGTACTTC

d_call: TRBD1
v_call: TRBV5-1
j_call: TRBJ1-4
clone_size: -
cdr3_aa: CASSGTGGLSNEKLFF
cdr3_nt: TGCGCCAGCAGCGGAACAGGGGGCCTGTCTAATGAAAAACTGTTTTTT

d_call: -
v_call: TRBV15
j_call: TRBJ1-4
clone_size: -
cdr3_aa: CATSRDRGEGEKLFF
cdr3_nt: TGTGCCACCAGCAGAGACAGGGGAGAAGGAGAAAAACTGTTTTTT

d_call: -
v_call: TRBV5-1
j_call: TRBJ2-3
clone_size: -
cdr3_aa: CASSTGTSTDTQYF
cdr3_nt: TGCGCCAGCAGCACCGGGACTAGCACAGATACGCAGTATTTT

d_call: TRBD1
v_call: TRBV5-1
j_call: TRBJ2-7
clone_size: -
cdr3_aa: CASSLDGPGGQDF
cdr3_nt: TGCGCCAGCAGCTTGGATGGGCCAGGGGGACAGGACTTC

d_call: -
v_call: TRBV21-1
j_call: TRBJ2-4
clone_size: -
cdr3_aa: CATPLPTQNIQYF
cdr3_nt: TGTGCCACCCCACTTCCGACCCAAAACATTCAGTACTTC

d_call: -
v_call: TRBV7-8
j_call: TRBJ1-1
clone_size: once
cdr3_aa: CASSLSGWMNTEAFF
cdr3_nt: TGTGCCAGCAGCTTATCAGGGTGGATGAACACTGAAGCTTTCTTT

d_call: -
v_call: TRBV11-1
j_call: TRBJ1-2
clone_size: -
cdr3_aa: CASSGRTGGGYTF
cdr3_nt: TGTGCCAGCAGCGGGAGGACCGGCGGAGGCTACACCTTC

d_call: TRBD1
v_call: TRBV5-1
j_call: TRBJ2-7
clone_size: -
cdr3_aa: CASSSLVQGSYEQYF
cdr3_nt: TGCGCCAGCAGCTCTCTAGTACAGGGGTCCTACGAGCAGTACTTC

d_call: -
v_call: TRBV7-8
j_call: TRBJ1-2
clone_size: once
cdr3_aa: CASAPGGSLGAVNGYTF
cdr3_nt: TGTGCCAGCGCTCCCGGAGGGTCCTTGGGGGCGGTGAATGGCTACACCTTC

d_call: -
v_call: TRBV7-9
j_call: TRBJ1-1
clone_size: once
cdr3_aa: CASSLDGQSTEAFF
cdr3_nt: TGTGCCAGCAGCTTAGACGGACAATCCACTGAAGCTTTCTTT

d_call: -
v_call: TRBV6-4
j_call: TRBJ1-2
clone_size: -
cdr3_aa: CASRGDSYGYTF
cdr3_nt: TGTGCCAGCAGGGGAGACAGCTATGGCTACACCTTC

d_call: -
v_call: TRBV4-1
j_call: TRBJ2-3
clone_size: -
cdr3_aa: CASSQVGQSTDTQYF
cdr3_nt: TGCGCCAGCAGCCAAGTAGGGCAGAGCACAGATACGCAGTATTTT

d_call: TRBD2
v_call: TRBV7-2
j_call: TRBJ2-7
clone_size: -
cdr3_aa: CASSQGTSGSYEQYF
cdr3_nt: TGTGCCAGCAGCCAAGGGACTAGCGGCTCCTACGAGCAGTACTTC

d_call: -
v_call: TRBV7-2
j_call: TRBJ2-3
clone_size: -
cdr3_aa: CASSSTSMGRRTSTDTQYF
cdr3_nt: TGTGCCAGCAGCTCGACCTCGATGGGACGGAGAACTAGCACAGATACGCAGTATTTT

d_call: -
v_call: TRBV6-5
j_call: TRBJ1-1
clone_size: -
cdr3_aa: CASSRGLGDTEAFF
cdr3_nt: TGTGCCAGCAGTCGGGGTCTTGGGGACACTGAAGCTTTCTTT

d_call: -
v_call: TRBV27
j_call: TRBJ2-6
clone_size: -
cdr3_aa: CASSNRGGSGANVLTF
cdr3_nt: TGTGCCAGCAGTAACCGAGGGGGCTCTGGGGCCAACGTCCTGACTTTC

d_call: -
v_call: TRBV5-1
j_call: TRBJ2-2
clone_size: -
cdr3_aa: CASSASWGAFDTGELFF
cdr3_nt: TGCGCCAGCAGCGCGAGCTGGGGGGCATTTGATACCGGGGAGCTGTTTTTT

d_call: -
v_call: TRBV10-2
j_call: TRBJ2-7
clone_size: -
cdr3_aa: CASSQGANEQYF
cdr3_nt: TGCGCCAGCAGTCAGGGAGCCAACGAGCAGTACTTC

d_call: TRBD2
v_call: TRBV5-4
j_call: TRBJ2-1
clone_size: -
cdr3_aa: CASSPPSSGAYNEQFF
cdr3_nt: TGTGCCAGCAGCCCGCCTTCGAGCGGGGCCTACAATGAGCAGTTCTTC

d_call: TRBD2
v_call: TRBV7-3
j_call: TRBJ2-1
clone_size: -
cdr3_aa: CASSLAGTSGVEQFF
cdr3_nt: TGTGCCAGCAGCTTGGCAGGGACTAGCGGGGTTGAGCAGTTCTTC

d_call: -
v_call: TRBV7-2
j_call: TRBJ2-7
clone_size: -
cdr3_aa: CASSLARGGSYEQYF
cdr3_nt: TGTGCCAGCAGCTTAGCGCGAGGGGGGTCCTACGAGCAGTACTTC

d_call: TRBD1
v_call: TRBV25-1
j_call: TRBJ1-4
clone_size: once
cdr3_aa: CASSETGGPTNEKLFF
cdr3_nt: TGTGCCAGCAGTGAAACAGGGGGTCCAACTAATGAAAAACTGTTTTTT